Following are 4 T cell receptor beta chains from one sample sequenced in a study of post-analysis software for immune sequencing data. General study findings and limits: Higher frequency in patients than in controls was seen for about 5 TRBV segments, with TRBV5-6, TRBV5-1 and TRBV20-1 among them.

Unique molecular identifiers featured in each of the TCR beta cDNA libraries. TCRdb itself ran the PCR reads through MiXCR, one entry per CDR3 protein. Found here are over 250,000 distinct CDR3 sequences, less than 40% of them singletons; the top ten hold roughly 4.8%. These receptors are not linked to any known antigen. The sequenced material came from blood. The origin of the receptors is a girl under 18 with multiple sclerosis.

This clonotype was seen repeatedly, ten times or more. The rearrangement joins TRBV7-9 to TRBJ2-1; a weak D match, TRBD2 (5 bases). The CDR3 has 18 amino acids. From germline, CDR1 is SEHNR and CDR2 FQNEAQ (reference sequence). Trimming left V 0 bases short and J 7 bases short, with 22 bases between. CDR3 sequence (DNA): TGTGCCAGCAGCTTAGCGTGGTCGAGAGGAGGAGTGAAAAATGAGCAGTTCTTC. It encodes CASSLAWSRGGVKNEQFF.

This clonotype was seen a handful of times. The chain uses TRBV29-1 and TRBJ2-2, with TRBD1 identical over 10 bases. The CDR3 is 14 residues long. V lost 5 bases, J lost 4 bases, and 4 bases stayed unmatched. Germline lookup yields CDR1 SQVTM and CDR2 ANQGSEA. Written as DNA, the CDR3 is TGCAGCGTTAGACAGGGGGCGAGCACCGGGGAGCTGTTTTTT. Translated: CSVRQGASTGELFF.

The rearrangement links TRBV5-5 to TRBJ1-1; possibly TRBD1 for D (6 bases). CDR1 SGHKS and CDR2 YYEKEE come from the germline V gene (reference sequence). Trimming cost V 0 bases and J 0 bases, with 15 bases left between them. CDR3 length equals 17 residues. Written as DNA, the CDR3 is TGTGCCAGCAGCTTGGGGGCGCTACAGGGAATGAACACTGAAGCTTTCTTT. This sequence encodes CASSLGALQGMNTEAFF.

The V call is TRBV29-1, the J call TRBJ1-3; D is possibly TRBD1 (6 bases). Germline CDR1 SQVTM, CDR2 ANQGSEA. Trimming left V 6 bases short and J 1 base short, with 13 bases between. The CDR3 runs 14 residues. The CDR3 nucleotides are TGCAGCGTCCTCCCCGGGACATCTGGAAACACCATATATTTT. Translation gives CSVLPGTSGNTIYF.